A single sample gave rise to the 23 T cell receptor beta chains below, sequenced in a study of molecular identifiers for immune sequencing clone quantification. TCRdb passed the PCR reads through MiXCR, listing each CDR3 protein once. Altogether about half a million distinct CDR3 sequences are present, about 21% being singletons, with the ten largest covering roughly 0.81%. The sequenced material came from naive CD8+ T cells from blood, with Jurkat cell RNA spiked in. As to subset: FACS-sorted CD8+CD4-CCR7+CD45RA+ naive T cells. Receptor source: a human donor in good health. Some libraries in this study had Jurkat cell RNA spiked in.

This clonotype came up many times. The chain links TRBV30 to TRBJ1-1; D call uncertain. Trimming shortened V by 0 bases and J by 6 bases, and 11 bases separated the two germline ends. This CDR3 spans 13 amino acids. Germline CDR1 is GTSNPN and CDR2 is SVGIG (reference sequence). The CDR3 is CAWSVIGIAEAFF. The CDR3 DNA reads as TGTGCCTGGAGTGTAATAGGGATCGCTGAAGCTTTCTTT.

In its sample, this clonotype was seen a few times. The chain joins TRBV27 to TRBJ2-1, with TRBD2 matching 7 bases. J gave up 9 bases and V 5 bases, and 22 bases lay outside the gene matches. The CDR3 runs to 18 residues. CDR1 is MNHEY and CDR2 is SMNVEV in the germline V gene (reference sequence). DNA of the CDR3: TGTGCCAGCAGTCCCCGGTACGGGCGGGAGTCGTATTATGGTGAGCAGTTCTTC. This translates into CASSPRYGRESYYGEQFF.

The chain is built from TRBV11-2 and TRBJ2-1, with D perhaps TRBD1 or TRBD2 (5 bases each). The V gene's germline CDR1 is SGHAT and CDR2 FQNNGV. Trimming shortened V by 5 bases and J by 7 bases, and 21 bases separated the two germline ends. The CDR3 extends over 16 amino acids. CDR3 amino acids: CASSPHRDPLANEQFF. The DNA for the CDR3 is TGTGCCAGCAGCCCCCACCGGGACCCCCTCGCAAATGAGCAGTTCTTC. The full variable domain, completed using reference TRBV11-2 and TRBJ2-1, is EAGVAQSPRYKIIEKRQSVAFWCNPISGHATLYWYQQILGQGPKLLIQFQNNGVVDDSQLPKDRFSAERLKGVDSTLKIQPAKLEDSAVYLCASSPHRDPLANEQFFGPGTRLTVL.

The chain recombines TRBV4-3 with TRBJ1-2; no firm D call. Germline loops: CDR1 LGHNA, CDR2 YSLEER. CDR3 length: 16 amino acids. V gave up 2 bases and J gave up 3 bases, with 16 bases separating them. In nucleotides, the CDR3 is TGCGCCAGCAGCCAATCCGAACAGCCTTATTACTATGGCTACACCTTC. Its protein is CASSQSEQPYYYGYTF.

A remark on this clonotype: The junction and the germline gene differ at one end; a read error may be behind it. The CDR3 DNA reads as TGTGCCAGCAGCACCGACCCCGATACGCAGTGTTTT. The encoded protein is CASSTDPDTQCF. The chain joins TRBV7-9 to TRBJ2-3; D gene ambiguous. Looked up from germline, CDR1 is SEHNR and CDR2 is FQNEAQ (reference sequence). The CDR3 loop spans 12 amino acids.

This clonotype was counted ten times or more. The J gene is TRBJ2-3, the V gene TRBV2; the D call may be TRBD1 or TRBD2 (5 bases each). Trimming took 7 bases from V and 0 from J, leaving 11 bases between them. The CDR3 length is 14 residues. Germline V gene data show CDR1 as SNHLY and CDR2 as FYNNEI. The CDR3 nucleotides are TGTGCCAGCAAAGGGACGCCGAGCACAGATACGCAGTATTTT. Amino acids: CASKGTPSTDTQYF.

With regard to this clonotype: Just one base apart from a much larger clone, this may be a read error. The chain uses TRBV7-9 and TRBJ2-7; tentatively, D is TRBD1 (6 bases). CDR1 is SEHNR, CDR2 FQNEAQ, per germline (reference sequence). This CDR3 has 14 residues. CDR3 residues: CANSLGRGPYEQYF. In DNA form, the CDR3 reads TGTGCCAACAGCTTAGGCAGGGGACCGTACGAGCAGTACTTC. Together with reference TRBV7-9 and TRBJ2-7, the CDR3 gives the full variable domain: DTGVSQNPRHKITKRGQNVTFRCDPISEHNRLYWYRQTLGQGPEFLTYFQNEAQLEKSRLLSDRFSAERPKGSFSTLEIQRTEQGDSAMYLCANSLGRGPYEQYFGPGTRLTVT.

This clonotype has only a few counts. A read error is possible here, since a much larger clone lies one base away. The chain recombines TRBV5-6 with TRBJ2-7, with TRBD1 matching 11 bases. CDR1 SGHDT and CDR2 YYEEEE come from the germline V gene. This CDR3 contains 14 residues. CDR3 loop: CASGLGQGVYEQYF. The CDR3 DNA sequence: TGTGCCAGCGGCTTGGGACAGGGGGTGTACGAGCAGTACTTC.

Details on this clonotype: Germline is not matched at one junction end, which may reflect a read error. The rearrangement joins TRBV5-1 to TRBJ1-1, with D perhaps matching TRBD1 (5 bases). This CDR3 is 14 amino acids long. Germline loops: CDR1 SGHRS, CDR2 YFSETQ. The CDR3 spells CASSLMEGNTKAFF. CDR3 in DNA: TGCGCCAGCAGCTTGATGGAGGGGAACACTAAAGCTTTCTTT.

The V call is TRBV11-2, the J call TRBJ2-1, with 8 bases lining up with TRBD1. Unmatched junction bases numbered 8, after V lost 4 bases and J lost 3 bases. Germline V gene lookup returns CDR1 SGHAT and CDR2 FQNNGV. The CDR3 is made up of 16 amino acids. CDR3 protein: CASSSTLGQGYNEQFF. CDR3 nucleotide sequence: TGTGCCAGCAGCTCTACTCTAGGACAGGGCTACAATGAGCAGTTCTTC.

This clonotype was seen more than once but under ten times. The J gene is TRBJ2-1, the V gene TRBV28; the D is unclear. Deletions cut 5 bases from V and 8 bases from J, with 7 bases between. This CDR3 spans 11 amino acids. The germline CDR1 and CDR2 sequences are MDHEN and SYDVKM. The CDR3, as DNA: TGTGCCAGCAGTCTTATGGATGAGCAGTTCTTC. Translation: CASSLMDEQFF.

This clonotype has just a few counts. The chain uses TRBV20-1 and TRBJ2-2; 12 nucleotides agree with TRBD2. Germline-derived CDR1 and CDR2 are DFQATT and SNEGSKA (reference sequence). The trim removed 4 bases at V and 5 bases at J, leaving 5 bases unmatched. The CDR3 covers 15 residues. This chain's CDR3 is CSAKAGTSGTGELFF. CDR3 in DNA: TGCAGTGCTAAAGCCGGGACTAGCGGGACCGGGGAGCTGTTTTTT.

This clonotype was seen many times. The chain uses TRBV28 and TRBJ1-5; no clear D gene. Germline CDR1 MDHEN, CDR2 SYDVKM. V gave up 4 bases and J gave up 5 bases, with 12 bases separating them. The CDR3 totals 14 residues. The CDR3 coding sequence is TGTGCCAGCAGTTCCCCGGTGGGTCATCAGCCCCAGCATTTT. This codes for CASSSPVGHQPQHF.

The chain couples TRBV7-2 to TRBJ2-5, with TRBD2 matching over 7 bases. CDR3 length: 14 residues. Trimming took 4 bases from V and 5 from J; bases not matched to a gene: 7. In germline, CDR1 is SGHTA, CDR2 FQGNSA. CDR3: CASSSSWEGETQYF. For the CDR3, the DNA is TGTGCCAGCAGCTCGTCGTGGGAGGGGGAGACCCAGTACTTC.

Worth noting for this clonotype: A much larger clone lies a single base off, so this may be a read error. The chain has TRBV15 and TRBJ1-4; a possible D gene is TRBD1 (5 bases). The CDR3 is 16 residues long. Germline CDR1 and CDR2: LNHNV and YYDKDF (reference sequence). The DNA of the CDR3 is TGTGCCACCAGCACTGGGGTCGGGGCTCCTAATGAAAAACTGCTTTTT. As protein: CATSTGVGAPNEKLLF. Drawing the rest from reference TRBV15 and TRBJ1-4, the complete variable domain is DAMVIQNPRYQVTQFGKPVTLSCSQTLNHNVMYWYQQKSSQAPKLLFHYYDKDFNNEADTPDNFQSRRPNTSFCFLDIRSPGLGDTAMYLCATSTGVGAPNEKLLFGSGTQLSVL.

The chain combines TRBV6-5 with TRBJ2-5, with 8 bases aligning to TRBD1. Looked up from germline, CDR1 is MNHEY and CDR2 is SVGAGI. J was trimmed by 5 bases and V by 2 bases; bases with no gene match: 4. The CDR3 length is 14 residues. In DNA, the CDR3 is TGTGCCAGCAGTTACCAGGGGGCGAAGGAGACCCAGTACTTC. Translated: CASSYQGAKETQYF.

V usage is TRBV4-3 and J usage is TRBJ1-2; 7 bases are a match to TRBD1. Looked up from germline, CDR1 is LGHNA and CDR2 is YSLEER. The CDR3 totals 16 residues. The J segment lost 4 bases and the V segment lost 1 base, leaving 9 bases of the junction unmatched. For the CDR3, the DNA is TGCGCCAGCAGCCAAGGGCTCCCCGGGACAGCCTATGGCTACACCTTC. This translates into CASSQGLPGTAYGYTF.

V and J are TRBV7-3 and TRBJ2-3, with D perhaps given as TRBD1 or TRBD2 (5 bases each). The CDR3 is 17 residues long. Trimming removed 3 bases from V and 3 bases from J, with 19 bases in between. Germline V gives CDR1 SGHTA, CDR2 FQGTGA. In nucleotides, the CDR3 is TGTGCCAGCAGCTTGGGGCTCGGGACCCCAGAAACAGATACGCAGTATTTT. It specifies CASSLGLGTPETDTQYF.

As to this clonotype: Given a much more abundant clone one base away, this may be a read error. This sequence joins TRBV10-3 and TRBJ2-7, with D perhaps TRBD1 or TRBD2 (6 bases each). CDR3 length: 13 amino acids. Germline values: CDR1 ENHRY, CDR2 SYGVKD. Trimming took off 4 bases at V and 5 bases at J, with 12 bases between the two ends. The CDR3 nucleotides are TGTGCCATCAGTGTGGAGGGGGAGGACGAGCAGTACTTC. Residues: CAISVEGEDEQYF.

This chain joins TRBV20-1 and TRBJ2-7; 8 bases fit TRBD1. V dropped 0 bases and J dropped 3; count of bases not matched to a gene: 7. The CDR3 length is 15 residues. CDR1 is DFQATT, CDR2 SNEGSKA, per germline (reference sequence). The DNA for the CDR3 is TGCAGTGCTAGAGATCCCGGACAGGGTGTCTACGAGCAGTACTTC. This gives the protein CSARDPGQGVYEQYF.

About this clonotype: A clone one base away is much larger, so this may be a read error. The chain is built from TRBV5-4 and TRBJ2-5; D is perhaps TRBD2 (6 bases). The CDR3 totals 15 residues. V was cut by 7 bases and J by 2 bases, with 18 bases left in between. CDR1 is SGHNT and CDR2 is YYREEE in the germline V gene (reference sequence). The CDR3: CASGQGVGGQETQYF. Here the CDR3 DNA reads TGTGCCAGCGGCCAGGGTGTCGGGGGACAAGAGACCCAGTACTTC.

This clonotype occurred many times. V gene TRBV5-1 combines with J gene TRBJ2-3, with 14 bases fitting TRBD2. Trimming removed 4 bases from V and 3 bases from J; junction bases left unmatched: 19. Germline V lookup: CDR1 SGHRS, CDR2 YFSETQ. CDR3 length: 21 amino acids. The CDR3 protein is CASSPGLAGVPIHLETDTQYF. CDR3 in DNA: TGCGCCAGCAGCCCGGGACTAGCGGGAGTCCCAATTCATCTAGAAACAGATACGCAGTATTTT.

This clonotype was detected only a few times. CDR3 DNA: TGTGCCAGCAGCCACCCCATAGCCGGGACTAGCGGAGGAAGCTCCTACAATGAGCAGTTCTTC. This codes for CASSHPIAGTSGGSSYNEQFF. The chain uses TRBV9 and TRBJ2-1; 11 bases match TRBD2. The germline V gene has CDR1 SGDLS and CDR2 YYNGEE. Unmatched junction bases numbered 18, after V lost 4 bases and J lost 0 bases. The CDR3 totals 21 residues.